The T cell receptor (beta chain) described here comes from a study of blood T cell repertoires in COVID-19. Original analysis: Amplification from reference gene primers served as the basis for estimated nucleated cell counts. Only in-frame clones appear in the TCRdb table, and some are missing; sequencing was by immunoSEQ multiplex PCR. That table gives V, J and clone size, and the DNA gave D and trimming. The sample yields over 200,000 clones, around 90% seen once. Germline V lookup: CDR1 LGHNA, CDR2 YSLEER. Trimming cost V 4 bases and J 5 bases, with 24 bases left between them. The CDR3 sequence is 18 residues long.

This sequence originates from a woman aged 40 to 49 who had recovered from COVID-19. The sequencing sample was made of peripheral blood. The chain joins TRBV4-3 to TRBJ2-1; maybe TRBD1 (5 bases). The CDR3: CASSPNPPGPMGHNEQFF. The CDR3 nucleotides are TGCGCCAGCAGCCCGAACCCCCCGGGTCCGATGGGGCACAATGAGCAGTTCTTC.